Included here is one TCR beta chain sequence, with context. The sample belongs to a study of blood T cell repertoires in COVID-19. Cohorts were determined from participant-reported clinical history. The CDR3 totals 16 residues. The V and J ends lost 3 bases and 5 bases, in that order; junction bases with no gene match: 10. Germline V CDR1 and CDR2: LNHDA, SQIVND (reference sequence). Libraries were prepared by immunoSEQ multiplex PCR; TCRdb keeps only in-frame clonotypes and omits some of them. The sample has fewer than 350,000 clones, 85% seen once. Sample: PBMCs or T cells enriched from blood (not recorded which). The receptor was isolated from a woman between 25 and 40 years old who had been exposed to COVID-19. The genes are TRBV19 and TRBJ1-1; 9 nucleotides line up with TRBD1. CDR3: CASSILAGTGTTEAFF. The CDR3 DNA sequence: TGTGCCAGTAGTATCCTCGCCGGGACAGGGACGACTGAAGCTTTCTTT.